Sequencing of this T cell receptor (beta chain) was carried out in a study of T cells in Graves' hyperthyroidism and ophthalmopathy. Researchers took RNA transcripts and amplified the TCR beta CDR3 regions from them. The TCR CDR3 was amplified in a first-round RT-PCR using the HTBI primer set. TCRdb reprocessed the multiplex PCR reads with MiXCR, giving one entry per CDR3 protein. The sample consists of approximately 520,000 distinct CDR3 sequences, less than 25% of them appearing once. Diagnostic decisions used clinical symptoms, serum thyroxine and TRAb, thyroid ultrasound and orbital computed tomography. This clonotype has at least ten counts. The V and J ends lost 3 bases and 9 bases respectively, with 6 bases between them. The CDR3 consists of 12 residues.

The gene calls are TRBV12-3 or TRBV12-4 and TRBJ1-6; no clear D. The sequenced material came from blood. This receptor was obtained from a man between 18 and 29 years old with Graves' hyperthyroidism. The CDR3 spells CASSFTGSPLHF. Written as DNA, the CDR3 is TGTGCCAGCAGTTTTACCGGTTCACCCCTCCACTTT.